The sequence of this T cell receptor beta chain was determined in a study of technical replicates of blood from a few donors. The CDR3 loop spans 15 amino acids. Germline CDR1 reads MGHDK; CDR2 reads SYGVNS. Some clones are missing from TCRdb's copy, which holds only in-frame ones; the method was immunoSEQ multiplex PCR. This sample has about 100,000 clones; approximately 95% occur once, and the top ten carry around 0.35%. About this clone: At one of its ends the junction is not consistent with the germline gene, which may arise from a read error.

This clonotype originated in a human donor in good health. The rearrangement links TRBV25-1 to TRBJ2-7, with 11 positions matching TRBD1. The specimen was T cells isolated from PBMCs. In nucleotides, the CDR3 is TGTGCCAGCAGCGAATGGACAGGGGGCTCGGACGAGCAGTACTTC. Translated, it gives CASSEWTGGSDEQYF.